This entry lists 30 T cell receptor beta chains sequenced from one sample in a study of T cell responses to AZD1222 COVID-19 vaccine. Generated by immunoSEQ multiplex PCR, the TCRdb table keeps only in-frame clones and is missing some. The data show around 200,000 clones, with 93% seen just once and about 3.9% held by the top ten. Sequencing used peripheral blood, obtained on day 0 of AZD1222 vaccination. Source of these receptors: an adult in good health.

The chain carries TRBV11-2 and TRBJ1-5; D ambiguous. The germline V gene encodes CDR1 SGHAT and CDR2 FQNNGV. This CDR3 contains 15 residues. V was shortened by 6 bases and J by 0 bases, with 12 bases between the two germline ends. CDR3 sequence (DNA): TGTGCCAGCAGTTTGGAGCGGTTTAGCAATCAGCCCCAGCATTTT. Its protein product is CASSLERFSNQPQHF.

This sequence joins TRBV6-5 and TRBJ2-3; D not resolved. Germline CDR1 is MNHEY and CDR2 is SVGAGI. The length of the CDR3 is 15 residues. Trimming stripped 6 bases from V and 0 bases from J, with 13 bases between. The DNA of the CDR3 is TGTGCCAGCAGCTTTAGCAGTACTAGCACAGATACGCAGTATTTT. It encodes CASSFSSTSTDTQYF.

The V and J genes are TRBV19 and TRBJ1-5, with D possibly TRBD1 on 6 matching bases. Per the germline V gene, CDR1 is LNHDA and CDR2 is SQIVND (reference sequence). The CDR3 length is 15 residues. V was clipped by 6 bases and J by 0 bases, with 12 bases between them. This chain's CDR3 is CASRTGTISNQPQHF. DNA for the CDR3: TGTGCCAGTAGAACCGGGACAATTAGCAATCAGCCCCAGCATTTT.

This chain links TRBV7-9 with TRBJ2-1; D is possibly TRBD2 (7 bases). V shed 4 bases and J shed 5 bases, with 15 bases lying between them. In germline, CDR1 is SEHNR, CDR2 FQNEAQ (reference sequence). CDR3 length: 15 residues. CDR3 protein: CASSSRGGPHNEQFF. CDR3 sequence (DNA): TGTGCCAGCAGCTCTAGGGGGGGGCCCCACAATGAGCAGTTCTTC.

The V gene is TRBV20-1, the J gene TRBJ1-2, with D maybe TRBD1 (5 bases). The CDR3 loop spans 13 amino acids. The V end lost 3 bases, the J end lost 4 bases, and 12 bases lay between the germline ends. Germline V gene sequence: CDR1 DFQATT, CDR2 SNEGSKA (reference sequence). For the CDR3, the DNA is TGCAGTGCTAGTGGGGGGTACGGCTATGGCTACACCTTC. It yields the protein CSASGGYGYGYTF.

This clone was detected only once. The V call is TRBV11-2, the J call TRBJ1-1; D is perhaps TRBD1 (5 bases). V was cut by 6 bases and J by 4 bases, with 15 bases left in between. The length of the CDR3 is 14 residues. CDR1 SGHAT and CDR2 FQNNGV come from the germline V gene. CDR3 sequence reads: CASRTDGRSTEAFF. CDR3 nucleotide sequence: TGTGCCAGCAGGACAGACGGACGGAGCACTGAAGCTTTCTTT.

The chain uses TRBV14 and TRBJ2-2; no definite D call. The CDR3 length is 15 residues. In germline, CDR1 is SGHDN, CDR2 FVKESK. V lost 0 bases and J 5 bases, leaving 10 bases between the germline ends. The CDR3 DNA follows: TGTGCCAGCAGCCAAGAATACCCCGGTACCGGGGAGCTGTTTTTT. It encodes CASSQEYPGTGELFF.

In DNA form, the CDR3 reads TGCGCCAGCAGTAGAGGACTAGCGGGAGAAACAGATACGCAGTATTTT. This sequence encodes CASSRGLAGETDTQYF. The chain has TRBV5-1 and TRBJ2-3; TRBD2 agrees at 13 bases. This CDR3 spans 16 amino acids. Trimming took 5 bases from V and 3 from J; bases not matched to a gene: 6. Germline CDR1 is SGHRS and CDR2 is YFSETQ.

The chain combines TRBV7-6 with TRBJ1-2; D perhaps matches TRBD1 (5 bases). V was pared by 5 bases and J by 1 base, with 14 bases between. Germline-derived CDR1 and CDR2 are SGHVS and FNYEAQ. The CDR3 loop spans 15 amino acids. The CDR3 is CASSHGTNFNYGYTF. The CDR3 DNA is TGTGCCAGCAGCCACGGGACCAATTTTAACTATGGCTACACCTTC.

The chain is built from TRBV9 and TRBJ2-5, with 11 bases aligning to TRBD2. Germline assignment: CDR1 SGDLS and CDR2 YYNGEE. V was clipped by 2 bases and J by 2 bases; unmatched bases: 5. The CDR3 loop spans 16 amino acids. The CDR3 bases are TGTGCCAGCAGCGTCGGGACTAGCGGCATTCAAGAGACCCAGTACTTC. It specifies CASSVGTSGIQETQYF. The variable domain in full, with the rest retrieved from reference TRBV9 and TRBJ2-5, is DSGVTQTPKHLITATGQRVTLRCSPRSGDLSVYWYQQSLDQGLQFLIQYYNGEERAKGNILERFSAQQFPDLHSELNLSSLELGDSALYFCASSVGTSGIQETQYFGPGTRLLVL.

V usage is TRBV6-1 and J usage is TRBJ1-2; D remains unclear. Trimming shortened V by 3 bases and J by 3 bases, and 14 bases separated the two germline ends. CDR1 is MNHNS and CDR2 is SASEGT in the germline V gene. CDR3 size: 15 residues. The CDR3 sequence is CASSDTMAEYYGYTF. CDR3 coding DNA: TGTGCCAGCAGTGATACTATGGCAGAATACTATGGCTACACCTTC.

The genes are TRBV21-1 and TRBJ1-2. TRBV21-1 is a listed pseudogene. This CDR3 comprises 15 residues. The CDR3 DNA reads TGTGCCAGCAGCAAAGTGGGGACGGTGGCAAATGGCTACACCTTC. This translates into CASSKVGTVANGYTF.

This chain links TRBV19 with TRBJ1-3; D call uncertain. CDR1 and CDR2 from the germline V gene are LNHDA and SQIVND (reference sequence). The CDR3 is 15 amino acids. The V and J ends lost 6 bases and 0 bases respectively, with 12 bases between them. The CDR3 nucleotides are TGTGCCAGTAGCTTGACACGCGACTCTGGAAACACCATATATTTT. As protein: CASSLTRDSGNTIYF.

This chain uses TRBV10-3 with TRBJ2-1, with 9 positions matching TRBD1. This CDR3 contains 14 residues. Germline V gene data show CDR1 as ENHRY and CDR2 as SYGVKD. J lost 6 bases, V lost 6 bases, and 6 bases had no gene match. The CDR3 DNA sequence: TGTGCCATCAGAGGTGACAGGGGGGTCAATGAGCAGTTCTTC. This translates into CAIRGDRGVNEQFF.

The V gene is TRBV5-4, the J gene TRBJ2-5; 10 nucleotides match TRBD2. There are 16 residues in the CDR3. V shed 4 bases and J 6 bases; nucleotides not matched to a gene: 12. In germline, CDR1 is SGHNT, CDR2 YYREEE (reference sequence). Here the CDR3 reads CASSPAAGGPMKTQYF. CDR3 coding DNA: TGTGCCAGCAGCCCCGCAGCGGGAGGGCCAATGAAGACCCAGTACTTC.

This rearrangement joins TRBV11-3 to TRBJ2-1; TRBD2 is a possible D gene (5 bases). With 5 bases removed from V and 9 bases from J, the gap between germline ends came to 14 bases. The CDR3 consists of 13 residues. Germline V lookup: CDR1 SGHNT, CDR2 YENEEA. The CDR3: CASSHSFGGEQFF. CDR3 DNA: TGTGCCAGCAGCCACTCTTTCGGAGGTGAGCAGTTCTTC.

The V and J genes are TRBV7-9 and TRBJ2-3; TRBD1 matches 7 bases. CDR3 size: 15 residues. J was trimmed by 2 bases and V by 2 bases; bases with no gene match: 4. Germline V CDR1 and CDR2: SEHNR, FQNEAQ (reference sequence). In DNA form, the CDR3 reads TGTGCCAGCAGCTTAACAGGGGATAACACAGATACGCAGTATTTT. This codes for CASSLTGDNTDTQYF.

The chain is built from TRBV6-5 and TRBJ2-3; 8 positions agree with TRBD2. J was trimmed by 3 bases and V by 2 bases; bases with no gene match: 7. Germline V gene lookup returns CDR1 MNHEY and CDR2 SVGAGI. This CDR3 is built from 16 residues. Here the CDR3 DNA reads TGTGCCAGCAGTTACCGGGGGGGCAGGGGTACAGATACGCAGTATTTT. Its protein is CASSYRGGRGTDTQYF.

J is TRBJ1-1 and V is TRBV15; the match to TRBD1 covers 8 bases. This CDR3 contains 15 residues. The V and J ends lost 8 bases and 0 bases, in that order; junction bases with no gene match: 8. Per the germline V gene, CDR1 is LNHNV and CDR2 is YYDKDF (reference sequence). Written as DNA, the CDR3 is TGTGCCACCGCCCGGGACAGGAGAATGAACACTGAAGCTTTCTTT. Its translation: CATARDRRMNTEAFF. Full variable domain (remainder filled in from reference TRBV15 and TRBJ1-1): DAMVIQNPRYQVTQFGKPVTLSCSQTLNHNVMYWYQQKSSQAPKLLFHYYDKDFNNEADTPDNFQSRRPNTSFCFLDIRSPGLGDTAMYLCATARDRRMNTEAFFGQGTRLTVV.

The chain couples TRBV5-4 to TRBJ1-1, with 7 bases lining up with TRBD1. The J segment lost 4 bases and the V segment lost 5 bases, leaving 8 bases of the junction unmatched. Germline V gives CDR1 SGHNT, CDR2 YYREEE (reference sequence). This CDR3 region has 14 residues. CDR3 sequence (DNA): TGTGCCAGCAGTCCCAGGGGGGGAATCACTGAAGCTTTCTTT. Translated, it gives CASSPRGGITEAFF.

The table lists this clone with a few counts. CDR3 residues: CASSLSGANVLTF. CDR3 bases: TGTGCCAGCAGCTTGAGTGGAGCCAACGTCCTGACTTTC. The V call is TRBV5-4, the J call TRBJ2-6, with unresolved D. The CDR3 sequence is 13 residues long. Trimming pared 1 base from V and 7 bases from J, leaving 6 bases between. Germline V gene sequence: CDR1 SGHNT, CDR2 YYREEE (reference sequence). The entire variable domain, with the rest obtained from reference TRBV5-4 and TRBJ2-6, is as follows: ETGVTQSPTHLIKTRGQQVTLRCSSQSGHNTVSWYQQALGQGPQFIFQYYREEENGRGNFPPRFSGLQFPNYSSELNVNALELDDSALYLCASSLSGANVLTFGAGSRLTVL.

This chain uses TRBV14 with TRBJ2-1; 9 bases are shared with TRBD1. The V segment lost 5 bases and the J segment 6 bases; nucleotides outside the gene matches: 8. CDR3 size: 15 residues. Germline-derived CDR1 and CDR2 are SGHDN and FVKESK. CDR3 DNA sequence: TGTGCCAGCAGCTACGGGACAGGGATGTCCAATGAGCAGTTCTTC. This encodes CASSYGTGMSNEQFF.

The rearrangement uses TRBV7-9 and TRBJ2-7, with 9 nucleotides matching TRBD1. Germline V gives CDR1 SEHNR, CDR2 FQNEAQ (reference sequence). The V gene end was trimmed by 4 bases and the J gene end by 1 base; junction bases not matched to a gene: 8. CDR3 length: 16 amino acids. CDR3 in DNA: TGTGCCAGCAGCTCCAACCGGGACAGGGTTTCCTACGAGCAGTACTTC. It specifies CASSSNRDRVSYEQYF.

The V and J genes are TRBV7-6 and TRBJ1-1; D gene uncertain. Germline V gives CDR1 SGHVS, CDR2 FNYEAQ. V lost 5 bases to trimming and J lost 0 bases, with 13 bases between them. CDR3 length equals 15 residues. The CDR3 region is CASSPRGAMNTEAFF. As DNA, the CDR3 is TGTGCCAGCAGCCCACGTGGAGCAATGAACACTGAAGCTTTCTTT.

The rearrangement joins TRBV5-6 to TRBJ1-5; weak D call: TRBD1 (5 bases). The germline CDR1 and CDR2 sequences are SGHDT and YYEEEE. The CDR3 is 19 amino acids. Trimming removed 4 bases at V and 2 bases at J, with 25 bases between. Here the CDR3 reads CASSPKTQGTPIGNQPQHF. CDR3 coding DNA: TGTGCCAGCAGCCCTAAAACGCAGGGAACCCCTATAGGCAATCAGCCCCAGCATTTT.

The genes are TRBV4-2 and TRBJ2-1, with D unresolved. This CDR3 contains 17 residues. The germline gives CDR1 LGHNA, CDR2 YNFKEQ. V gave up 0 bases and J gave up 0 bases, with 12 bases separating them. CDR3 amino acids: CASSQDLGGSSYNEQFF. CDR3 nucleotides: TGTGCCAGCAGCCAAGATTTGGGCGGCAGCTCCTACAATGAGCAGTTCTTC.

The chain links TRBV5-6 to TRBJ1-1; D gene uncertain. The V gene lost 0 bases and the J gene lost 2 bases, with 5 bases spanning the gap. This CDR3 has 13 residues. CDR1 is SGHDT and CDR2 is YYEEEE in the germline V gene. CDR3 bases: TGTGCCAGCAGCTTGGAAGGAAACACTGAAGCTTTCTTT. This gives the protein CASSLEGNTEAFF.

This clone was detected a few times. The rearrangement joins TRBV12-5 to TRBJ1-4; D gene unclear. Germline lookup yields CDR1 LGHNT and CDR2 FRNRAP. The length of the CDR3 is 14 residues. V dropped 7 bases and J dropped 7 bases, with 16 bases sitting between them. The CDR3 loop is CASAVAGDSEKLFF. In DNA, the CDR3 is TGTGCTAGTGCCGTCGCCGGTGATTCTGAAAAACTGTTTTTT.

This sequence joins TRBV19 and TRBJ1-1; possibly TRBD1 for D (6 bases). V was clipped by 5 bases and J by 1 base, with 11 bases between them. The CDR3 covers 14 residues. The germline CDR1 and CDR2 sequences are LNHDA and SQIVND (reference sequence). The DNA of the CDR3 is TGTGCCAGTAGTTGGGGGCCAGGGAACACTGAAGCTTTCTTT. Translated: CASSWGPGNTEAFF.

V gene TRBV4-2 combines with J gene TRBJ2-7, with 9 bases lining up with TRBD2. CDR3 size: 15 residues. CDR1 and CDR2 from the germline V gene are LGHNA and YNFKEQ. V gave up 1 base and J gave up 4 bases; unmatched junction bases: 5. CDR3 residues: CASSQGLAEVYEQYF. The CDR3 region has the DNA TGTGCCAGCAGCCAAGGACTAGCGGAAGTGTACGAGCAGTACTTC.